This is a list of T cell receptor beta chains from one sample in a study of T cells in Graves' hyperthyroidism and ophthalmopathy. MiXCR, applied by TCRdb to the multiplex PCR reads, yields one record per CDR3 protein. This sample has more than 300,000 distinct CDR3 sequences, with about 18% found just once. The source material was blood. These receptors all stem from a man between 18 and 29 years old with Graves' ophthalmopathy. Both conserved end residues are part of each CDR3. The D gene is left open where the match is weak. The size entry is marked missing in some rows and otherwise reads once, few, many or a size class.

d_call clone_size j_call v_call cdr3_nt cdr3_aa
TRBD1 many TRBJ2-7 TRBV20-1 TGCAGTGCCACGACAGGGGGCGTGGGAGAGCAGTACTTC CSATTGGVGEQYF
- few TRBJ2-3 TRBV7-6 TGTGCCAGCAGCGCACGGGGGGATACGCAGTATTTT CASSARGDTQYF
- few TRBJ1-2 TRBV6-5 TGTGCCAGCAGACAGATCCGGGACCTTGAGCGTGGCTACACCTTC CASRQIRDLERGYTF
- many TRBJ1-5 TRBV5-1 TGCGCCAGCAGCTTGGTACCCGGCAACAGAGACCCCCAGCATTTT CASSLVPGNRDPQHF
- - TRBJ1-1 TRBV24-1 TGTGCCACCAGTAGTTCAAGCGCTGAAGCTTTCTTT CATSSSSAEAFF
TRBD1 many TRBJ2-7 TRBV12-3/TRBV12-4 TGTGCCAGCAGCTCCAGACAGGGCGATGTCGAGCAGTACTTC CASSSRQGDVEQYF
TRBD1 many TRBJ2-7 TRBV20-1 TGCAGTGCCCCCGGGACAGGGGACTCCTACGAGCAGTACTTC CSAPGTGDSYEQYF
- many TRBJ1-6 TRBV28 TGTGCCAGCAGTTTCCCGGACCGGGGACATTCACCCCTCCACTTT CASSFPDRGHSPLHF
TRBD1 few TRBJ2-1 TRBV2 TGTGCCAGCAGCGCCCACCGGGACAGATCCTACAATGAGCAGTTCTTC CASSAHRDRSYNEQFF
- - TRBJ1-3 TRBV6-2/TRBV6-3 TGTGCCAGCAGTTACTCCCCAATTGAACCCATATATTTT CASSYSPIEPIYF
TRBD2 - TRBJ2-2 TRBV7-8 TGTGCCAGCAGCGTGACTAGCGGGGGTCTTCTCGCCGGGGAGCTGTTTTTT CASSVTSGGLLAGELFF
- few TRBJ1-2 TRBV7-9 TGTGCCAGCAGCTTAGGGGAAATCTATGGCTACACCTTC CASSLGEIYGYTF
- - TRBJ1-6 TRBV4-1 TGCGCCAGCAGCCAAGGGATTTACAATTCACCCCTCCACTTT CASSQGIYNSPLHF
- few TRBJ1-5 TRBV3-1 TGTGCCAGCAGCCAAGATCGGAGGGATCTCCAGCCCCAGCATTTT CASSQDRRDLQPQHF
- - TRBJ2-2 TRBV12-3/TRBV12-4 TGTGCCAGCAGCCCCGAGGTTGCCAGGGAGCTGTTTTTT CASSPEVARELFF
- few TRBJ1-6 TRBV20-1 TGCAGTGCTCCGGGTGGGGACTCCTATAATTCACCCCTCCACTTT CSAPGGDSYNSPLHF